These 12 T cell receptor beta chains were sequenced from one sample in a study of blood T cell repertoires in COVID-19. Only in-frame clones appear in the TCRdb table, and some are missing; sequencing was by immunoSEQ multiplex PCR. The sample records about 220,000 clones, approximately 85% being singletons. Source material: peripheral blood. These receptors all stem from a woman between 65 and 79 years old with COVID-19, enrolled during active disease.

The gene calls are TRBV11-1 and TRBJ2-7; 7 positions match TRBD1. The germline V gene encodes CDR1 SGHAT and CDR2 FQDESV (reference sequence). Unmatched junction bases numbered 11, after V lost 3 bases and J lost 9 bases. The CDR3 covers 14 residues. CDR3 loop: CASSFGQVGVLQYF. CDR3 bases: TGTGCCAGCAGCTTCGGACAGGTCGGTGTGTTGCAGTACTTC. The whole variable domain, filled in from reference TRBV11-1 and TRBJ2-7, reads EAEVAQSPRYKITEKSQAVAFWCDPISGHATLYWYRQILGQGPELLVQFQDESVVDDSQLPKDRFSAERLKGVDSTLKIQPAELGDSAMYLCASSFGQVGVLQYFGPGTRLTVT.

CDR3 sequence (DNA): TGTGCCAGCGGACGGGACAGGGGAGGGTATGGCTACACCTTC. Translating it yields CASGRDRGGYGYTF. This sequence joins TRBV9 and TRBJ1-2, with 10 nucleotides matching TRBD1. This CDR3 is 14 amino acids long. Unmatched junction bases numbered 8, after V lost 7 bases and J lost 5 bases. Germline assignment: CDR1 SGDLS and CDR2 YYNGEE.

The chain uses TRBV21-1 and TRBJ2-3; the table assigns TRBD2, which was not confirmed against the DNA. TRBV21-1 is listed as a pseudogene. The CDR3 is 16 residues long. This chain's CDR3 is CASSKGGVSSTDTQYF. CDR3 in DNA: TGTGCCAGCAGCAAAGGGGGGGTATCTAGCACAGATACGCAGTATTTT.

This sequence joins TRBV4-2 and TRBJ2-6; the match to TRBD2 covers 8 bases. The germline CDR1 and CDR2 sequences are LGHNA and YNFKEQ. The CDR3 totals 20 residues. Trimming cost V 4 bases and J 4 bases; bases outside gene matches: 18. The CDR3 protein is CASSPTGVAGGLLGANVLTF. The CDR3 nucleotides read TGTGCCAGCAGCCCTACTGGGGTGGCGGGAGGATTATTGGGGGCCAACGTCCTGACTTTC.

This chain uses TRBV7-6 with TRBJ1-5; D is uncertain. The ends were cut back, 3 bases at V and 7 bases at J, with 19 bases in the middle. Germline V gives CDR1 SGHVS, CDR2 FNYEAQ. CDR3 length: 16 amino acids. The CDR3 DNA reads as TGTGCCAGCAGCTTCCCCCCCGACGCCACGGGGCAGCCCCAGCATTTT. This gives the protein CASSFPPDATGQPQHF.

The rearrangement links TRBV9 to TRBJ1-3; 7 bases agree with TRBD1. The J segment lost 1 base and the V segment lost 3 bases, leaving 7 bases of the junction unmatched. There are 16 residues in the CDR3. Germline V gives CDR1 SGDLS, CDR2 YYNGEE. The chain's CDR3 is CASSARTGLSGNTIYF. The CDR3 nucleotides read TGTGCCAGCAGCGCCAGGACAGGATTATCTGGAAACACCATATATTTT. The whole variable domain, remainder taken from reference TRBV9 and TRBJ1-3, is DSGVTQTPKHLITATGQRVTLRCSPRSGDLSVYWYQQSLDQGLQFLIQYYNGEERAKGNILERFSAQQFPDLHSELNLSSLELGDSALYFCASSARTGLSGNTIYFGEGSWLTVV.

The chain is built from TRBV11-2 and TRBJ1-3; no definite D call. CDR3 length: 13 residues. Germline V gene sequence: CDR1 SGHAT, CDR2 FQNNGV. V lost 6 bases to trimming and J lost 4 bases, with 10 bases between them. Written as DNA, the CDR3 is TGTGCCAGCAGGACATTATGGGGAAACACCATATATTTT. Encoded protein: CASRTLWGNTIYF.

The V gene is TRBV29-1, the J gene TRBJ1-1, with 8 bases fitting TRBD1. The CDR3 runs to 13 residues. The J segment lost 5 bases and the V segment lost 7 bases, leaving 9 bases of the junction unmatched. Germline CDR1 SQVTM, CDR2 ANQGSEA. This CDR3 reads CSGSRGQRTEAFF. The CDR3 coding sequence is TGCAGCGGGAGCAGGGGGCAACGTACTGAAGCTTTCTTT.

This sequence joins TRBV4-2 and TRBJ2-7; possibly TRBD1 for D (5 bases). Germline V lookup: CDR1 LGHNA, CDR2 YNFKEQ. CDR3 size: 14 residues. V shed 4 bases and J shed 0 bases, with 10 bases lying between them. CDR3 protein: CASSLDTFSYEQYF. CDR3 nucleotide sequence: TGTGCCAGCAGCCTGGACACCTTCTCCTACGAGCAGTACTTC.

The gene calls are TRBV27 and TRBJ1-1; tentatively, D is TRBD1 (5 bases). This CDR3 has 15 residues. Germline lookup yields CDR1 MNHEY and CDR2 SMNVEV (reference sequence). Between the trimmed V and J ends, which lost 1 base and 3 bases, there was a span of 12 bases. CDR3 sequence: CASSLWQGGDTEAFF. CDR3 DNA: TGTGCCAGCAGTTTATGGCAGGGAGGGGACACTGAAGCTTTCTTT.

The rearrangement links TRBV19 to TRBJ1-2; no definite D call. Germline V gene sequence: CDR1 LNHDA, CDR2 SQIVND (reference sequence). The CDR3 runs 14 residues. Trimming took off 5 bases at V and 8 bases at J, with 18 bases between the two ends. CDR3 nucleotides: TGTGCCAGTAGTGATGGGCAGGTCGGCGTGGGCTACACCTTC. This sequence encodes CASSDGQVGVGYTF.

The rearrangement joins TRBV5-1 to TRBJ2-7; TRBD2 aligns across 8 bases. Losses at the gene ends were 0 bases for V and 6 bases for J; bases not matched to a gene: 5. This CDR3 contains 14 residues. Per the germline V gene, CDR1 is SGHRS and CDR2 is YFSETQ. The CDR3 here is CASSLAGLASEQYF. As DNA, the CDR3 is TGCGCCAGCAGCTTGGCCGGACTAGCAAGCGAGCAGTACTTC.